A single sample is the source of the 21 T cell receptor beta chains below, sequenced in a study of T cells in Graves' hyperthyroidism and ophthalmopathy. The investigators amplified TCR beta CDR3 regions from RNA transcripts. The study used the HTBI primer set for a first-round RT-PCR of the TCR CDR3. Each CDR3 protein is one row after TCRdb ran MiXCR on the multiplex PCR reads. This sample has 250,000 to 350,000 distinct CDR3 sequences, with around 15% found just once. The sample comprised blood. The receptors originated from a woman aged 60-70 years with Graves' ophthalmopathy.

There are a few counts of this clonotype. The chain employs TRBV30 and TRBJ2-6, with a possible D match to TRBD1 (6 bases). V lost 4 bases and J lost 2, with 9 bases in between. The CDR3 contains 14 residues. Germline values: CDR1 GTSNPN, CDR2 SVGIG (reference sequence). CDR3 coding DNA: TGTGCCTGGACAGGGGAAACTGGGGCCAACGTCCTGACTTTC. Translating it yields CAWTGETGANVLTF.

This clonotype showed up many times. The J gene is TRBJ1-2, the V gene TRBV6-1; 8 bases fit TRBD1. After removal of 4 bases from V and 7 bases from J, the junction contained 8 bases not matched to a gene. CDR3 length: 14 residues. The germline gives CDR1 MNHNS, CDR2 SASEGT. The DNA for the CDR3 is TGTGCCAGCAGTGGGGACAGGCTGCTCGGTGGCTACACCTTC. Residues: CASSGDRLLGGYTF.

Only a few counts were recorded for this clonotype. V usage is TRBV4-1 and J usage is TRBJ2-2; 8 bases align to TRBD1. There are 21 residues in the CDR3. Losses at the gene ends were 2 bases for V and 5 bases for J; bases not matched to a gene: 22. The germline gives CDR1 MGHRA, CDR2 YSYEKL. CDR3: CASSQISFWTGLGERTGELFF. The CDR3 nucleotides read TGCGCCAGCAGCCAAATTTCTTTCTGGACAGGGTTGGGAGAGAGGACCGGGGAGCTGTTTTTT.

This clonotype was observed a handful of times. This chain connects TRBV4-2 to TRBJ1-5, with 9 bases identical to TRBD1. The CDR3 spans 20 residues. CDR1 is LGHNA and CDR2 is YNFKEQ in the germline V gene. The V gene end was trimmed by 3 bases and the J gene end by 0 bases; junction bases not matched to a gene: 15. The CDR3 DNA is TGTGCCAGCAGCCACAACCCCACAGGGGGCAGGGGGAATAGCAATCAGCCCCAGCATTTT. The encoded protein is CASSHNPTGGRGNSNQPQHF.

V is TRBV6-1 and J is TRBJ1-2; 9 bases align to TRBD1. CDR3 size: 13 residues. The junction had 5 bases not matched to a gene; V was cut back by 5 bases and J by 7 bases. CDR1 and CDR2 (germline): MNHNS, SASEGT. CDR3: CASSLQGAGGYTF. The DNA of the CDR3 is TGTGCCAGCAGTTTACAGGGGGCGGGTGGCTACACCTTC.

This clonotype has a count of ten or more. V usage is TRBV7-3 and J usage is TRBJ1-1; no reliable D call. CDR1 and CDR2 (germline): SGHTA, FQGTGA. V was cut by 4 bases and J by 11 bases, with 14 bases left in between. The CDR3 length is 12 residues. The CDR3, as DNA: TGTGCCAGCAGCTACCTATTTTATCGGGCTTTCTTT. Translating gives CASSYLFYRAFF.

In its sample, this clonotype was seen many times. J is TRBJ2-1 and V is TRBV11-2; 9 bases agree with TRBD1. With V trimmed by 4 bases and J by 5 bases, 6 bases remained unmatched. In germline, CDR1 is SGHAT, CDR2 FQNNGV. The length of the CDR3 is 15 residues. Here the CDR3 reads CASSSQGAGNNEQFF. The CDR3 region has the DNA TGTGCCAGCAGCTCACAGGGGGCAGGTAACAATGAGCAGTTCTTC.

This clonotype was found many times. The gene calls are TRBV7-2 and TRBJ2-3, with TRBD2 matching 7 bases. Unmatched junction bases numbered 11, after V lost 5 bases and J lost 0 bases. This CDR3 spans 17 amino acids. CDR1 is SGHTA and CDR2 is FQGNSA in the germline V gene. CDR3 nucleotides: TGTGCCAGCAGCCTTGGGTCGCGGGGGAGTAGCACAGATACGCAGTATTTT. Its translation is CASSLGSRGSSTDTQYF. The full variable domain, its missing parts supplied by reference TRBV7-2 and TRBJ2-3, is GAGVSQSPSNKVTEKGKDVELRCDPISGHTALYWYRQSLGQGLEFLIYFQGNSAPDKSGLPSDRFSAERTGGSVSTLTIQRTQQEDSAVYLCASSLGSRGSSTDTQYFGPGTRLTVL.

This clonotype was seen many times. V gene TRBV7-2 combines with J gene TRBJ2-1; no firm D call. Germline V lookup: CDR1 SGHTA, CDR2 FQGNSA. V lost 4 bases and J lost 0, with 10 bases in between. This CDR3 is 15 amino acids long. CDR3 region: CASSSNVSSYNEQFF. CDR3 bases: TGTGCCAGCAGCTCAAACGTAAGCTCCTACAATGAGCAGTTCTTC.

This clonotype was counted at least ten times. The V and J genes are TRBV27 and TRBJ2-7; D unclear. This CDR3 has 13 residues. Germline lookup yields CDR1 MNHEY and CDR2 SMNVEV (reference sequence). The V and J ends lost 2 bases and 9 bases respectively, with 14 bases between them. CDR3 protein: CASSLIPLSSQYF. The CDR3 nucleotides read TGTGCCAGCAGTTTAATTCCTCTGTCGTCGCAGTACTTC.

The chain links TRBV6-1 to TRBJ1-3; no reliable D call. The germline V and J ends were trimmed by 6 bases and 6 bases, with 9 bases remaining between them. This CDR3 contains 12 residues. Germline CDR1 MNHNS, CDR2 SASEGT. The CDR3 sequence is CASRSLVNTIYF. Here the CDR3 DNA reads TGTGCCAGCAGGAGCTTGGTAAACACCATATATTTT.

This clonotype was detected only a few times. The chain combines TRBV20-1 with TRBJ2-7; the match to TRBD1 covers 9 bases. The CDR3 is 13 amino acids. With V trimmed by 6 bases and J by 4 bases, 7 bases remained unmatched. The germline V gene encodes CDR1 DFQATT and CDR2 SNEGSKA (reference sequence). The CDR3 DNA follows: TGCAGTGCCCTGACCGGGACAGGGTACGAGCAGTACTTC. It codes for CSALTGTGYEQYF.

The sample holds a few counts of this clonotype. This chain uses TRBV19 with TRBJ2-3, with TRBD2 matching over 15 bases. CDR3 size: 18 residues. Trimming took 5 bases from V and 0 from J; bases not matched to a gene: 6. CDR1 is LNHDA, CDR2 SQIVND, per germline (reference sequence). CDR3 in amino acids: CASSSFGTSGGSTDTQYF. The CDR3 DNA reads TGTGCCAGTAGTTCATTCGGGACTAGCGGGGGGAGCACAGATACGCAGTATTTT.

J is TRBJ2-7 and V is TRBV6-1; D tentatively fits TRBD1 or TRBD2 (6 bases each). Trimming took 6 bases from V and 3 from J, leaving 12 bases between them. Germline values: CDR1 MNHNS, CDR2 SASEGT. This CDR3 comprises 13 residues. The CDR3 DNA follows: TGTGCCAGCAGAATGGGGGGACACTACGAGCAGTACTTC. It yields the protein CASRMGGHYEQYF.

To note about this clonotype: This may be a read error: a much more frequent sequence differs by one nucleotide. This chain connects TRBV10-2 to TRBJ2-1, with TRBD1 as a possible D gene (5 bases). The CDR3 is 13 residues long. V lost 5 bases and J lost 5, with 10 bases in between. Germline CDR1 and CDR2: WSHSY and SAAADI. The CDR3 sequence is CASSQTVNNEQFF. CDR3 nucleotides: TGCGCCAGCAGTCAGACAGTCAACAATGAGCAGTTCTTC.

This clonotype appeared many times. This chain links TRBV20-1 with TRBJ1-2; D perhaps matches TRBD1 (6 bases). This CDR3 region has 14 residues. Germline assignment: CDR1 DFQATT and CDR2 SNEGSKA (reference sequence). V lost 0 bases and J 4 bases, leaving 12 bases between the germline ends. The CDR3: CSARDLGRGYGYTF. The DNA for the CDR3 is TGCAGTGCTAGAGATCTAGGCAGGGGCTATGGCTACACCTTC.

This clonotype occurred many times. The chain is built from TRBV18 and TRBJ1-4; a weak D match, TRBD1 (5 bases). Germline V gene sequence: CDR1 KGHSH, CDR2 LQKENI. The CDR3 is made up of 14 amino acids. V shed 4 bases and J shed 7 bases, with 13 bases lying between them. CDR3 nucleotides: TGTGCCAGCTCACGGGACTCTGAGGGTGAAAAACTGTTTTTT. Translation: CASSRDSEGEKLFF.

The chain carries TRBV9 and TRBJ2-7, with D hard to call. Germline loops: CDR1 SGDLS, CDR2 YYNGEE. Trimming took 4 bases from V and 5 from J, leaving 16 bases between them. This CDR3 spans 14 amino acids. CDR3: CASSSDQEWDEQYF. CDR3 bases: TGTGCCAGCAGCTCAGATCAGGAGTGGGACGAGCAGTACTTC.

This clonotype was counted many times. J is TRBJ2-1 and V is TRBV6-1; D is perhaps TRBD1 (6 bases). The ends were cut back, 8 bases at V and 10 bases at J, with 24 bases in the middle. The CDR3 consists of 15 residues. Per germline, CDR1 MNHNS and CDR2 SASEGT. The CDR3 bases are TGTGCCAGCTTGTCCCGGGACACCTCCTCAAAAGAGCAGTTCTTC. It specifies CASLSRDTSSKEQFF.

The sample holds a few counts of this clonotype. This CDR3 reads CASSVGTSRRTDTQYF. CDR3 coding DNA: TGCGCCAGCAGTGTCGGGACTAGTCGTCGCACAGATACGCAGTATTTT. V and J are TRBV10-1 and TRBJ2-3, with 8 bases fitting TRBD2. This CDR3 comprises 16 residues. Germline V CDR1 and CDR2: WNHNN, SYGVQD (reference sequence). J lost 1 base, V lost 4 bases, and 7 bases had no gene match.

This clonotype was found many times. CDR3 DNA: TGCGCCAGCAGCTTGGTGGCAGCAAACACTGAAGCTTTCTTT. This sequence encodes CASSLVAANTEAFF. The chain combines TRBV5-1 with TRBJ1-1; D gene ambiguous. Looked up from germline, CDR1 is SGHRS and CDR2 is YFSETQ. Trimming cost V 0 bases and J 2 bases, with 8 bases left between them. CDR3 length equals 14 residues.